What follows are 20 T cell receptor beta chains derived from one specimen sequenced in a study of molecular identifiers for immune sequencing clone quantification (dated by TCRdb to between 2018 and 2020). The library was made by PCR. Sequencing took place on an Illumina MiSeq. TCRdb reanalyzed the raw reads on its own, using fastp at Q25 for trimming and MiXCR for clone calling, and kept in-frame beta chains. Identical CDR3 proteins give one entry, which carries the most common genes and DNA. The sample yields about 36,000 distinct CDR3 sequences; about 18% were counted once. The biggest ten clones account for roughly 7.3% of the sample. The source material was naive CD8+ T cells from blood, with Jurkat cell RNA spiked in. According to the study, the label for this sample's cell subset or site signals: FACS-sorted CD8+CD4-CCR7+CD45RA+ naive T cells. These receptors were obtained from a human donor in good health. Some libraries in this study had Jurkat cell RNA spiked in.

There are many counts of this clonotype. The V and J genes are TRBV19 and TRBJ2-4; maybe TRBD1 (5 bases). The CDR3 is 16 residues long. The germline gives CDR1 LNHDA, CDR2 SQIVND (reference sequence). Trimming removed 5 bases from V and 1 base from J, with 15 bases in between. The CDR3 DNA sequence: TGTGCCAGTAGTCTAAGGACATTGAGGGCCAAAAACATTCAGTACTTC. This encodes CASSLRTLRAKNIQYF.

In this sample, this clonotype turned up many times. The chain recombines TRBV7-8 with TRBJ2-5, with D unresolved. Germline CDR1 reads SGHVS; CDR2 reads FQNEAQ. Trimming pared 5 bases from V and 5 bases from J, leaving 15 bases between. The CDR3 sequence is 14 residues long. CDR3 sequence reads: CASSPHGRGETQYF. As DNA, the CDR3 is TGTGCCAGCAGCCCCCACGGCCGTGGGGAGACCCAGTACTTC.

This clonotype occurred many times. The chain combines TRBV20-1 with TRBJ2-2; 8 bases line up with TRBD1. The CDR3 is 18 residues long. Germline V CDR1 and CDR2: DFQATT, SNEGSKA (reference sequence). V gave up 0 bases and J gave up 4 bases; unmatched junction bases: 13. This CDR3 reads CSARDLDPRGPSTGELFF. The DNA of the CDR3 is TGCAGTGCTAGAGATCTGGACCCCAGGGGGCCGAGCACCGGGGAGCTGTTTTTT.

This clonotype qualifies as medium-sized. The chain couples TRBV20-1 to TRBJ2-7; the D gene is possibly TRBD1 (6 bases). V was clipped by 6 bases and J by 2 bases, with 11 bases between them. The CDR3 length is 12 residues. Germline V gene sequence: CDR1 DFQATT, CDR2 SNEGSKA (reference sequence). The CDR3, as DNA: TGCAGTGCAACGGACAGAACCTACGAGCAGTACTTC. This gives the protein CSATDRTYEQYF.

This clonotype was counted ten times or more. The chain is built from TRBV13 and TRBJ2-7; the match to TRBD2 covers 14 bases. Germline CDR1 PRHDT, CDR2 FYEKMQ (reference sequence). Trimming cost V 5 bases and J 4 bases; bases outside gene matches: 13. This CDR3 is 18 amino acids long. DNA of the CDR3: TGTGCCAGCAGCGATCGGGGACTAGCGGGAGTTTCAAGTTACGAGCAGTACTTC. Its protein product is CASSDRGLAGVSSYEQYF. The full variable domain, in which reference TRBV13 and TRBJ2-7 provide the parts outside the CDR3, is AAGVIQSPRHLIKEKRETATLKCYPIPRHDTVYWYQQGPGQDPQFLISFYEKMQSDKGSIPDRFSAQQFSDYHSELNMSSLELGDSALYFCASSDRGLAGVSSYEQYFGPGTRLTVT.

The rearrangement uses TRBV4-3 and TRBJ2-1, with TRBD2 as a possible D gene (6 bases). The CDR3 totals 17 residues. The V gene's germline CDR1 is LGHNA and CDR2 YSLEER. V shed 0 bases and J shed 8 bases, with 20 bases lying between them. The CDR3, as DNA: TGCGCCAGCAGCCAAGATCTCCTAGCGAGGTTTTGGCATGAGCAGTTCTTC. Translation: CASSQDLLARFWHEQFF.

This clonotype was seen many times. The V call is TRBV19, the J call TRBJ1-2; D may be TRBD1 (6 bases). CDR1 is LNHDA, CDR2 SQIVND, per germline (reference sequence). This CDR3 has 16 residues. Trimming pared 5 bases from V and 2 bases from J, leaving 18 bases between. CDR3 DNA sequence: TGTGCCAGTAGTTTCAGGGGCGAAGCCACAAACTATGGCTACACCTTC. This encodes CASSFRGEATNYGYTF.

The chain has TRBV20-1 and TRBJ1-5, with TRBD1 as a possible D gene (5 bases). The CDR3 length is 14 residues. CDR1 is DFQATT, CDR2 SNEGSKA, per germline (reference sequence). Between the trimmed V and J ends, which lost 6 bases and 1 base, there was a span of 13 bases. DNA of the CDR3: TGCAGTGCCAATCGGCGGGACAGCAATCAGCCCCAGCATTTT. It translates to CSANRRDSNQPQHF.

In regard to this clonotype: A junction end diverges from the germline sequence, so it may reflect a read error. The CDR3 sequence is CASSKGLAGGVGTGELLF. CDR3 nucleotides: TGTGCCAGCAGCAAAGGACTAGCGGGAGGAGTTGGCACCGGGGAGCTGCTTTTT. V gene TRBV3-1 combines with J gene TRBJ2-2; 14 positions agree with TRBD2. This CDR3 has 18 residues. Germline V gene lookup returns CDR1 LGHDT and CDR2 YNNKEL (reference sequence).

This clonotype was seen a single time. A much larger clone sits a single nucleotide away, making a read error possible. The chain recombines TRBV4-3 with TRBJ2-3; 7 nucleotides line up with TRBD2. Germline V lookup: CDR1 LGHNA, CDR2 YSLEER. The CDR3 totals 16 residues. CDR3 loop: CASSQEVGEGTDAQYF. CDR3 in DNA: TGCGCCAGCAGCCAAGAGGTCGGGGAGGGCACAGATGCGCAGTATTTT.

This rearrangement joins TRBV21-1 to TRBJ2-5; TRBD2, the D gene given by the table, was not confirmed from the DNA. TRBV21-1 is a pseudogene locus. The CDR3 spans 15 residues. In nucleotides, the CDR3 is TGTGCCAGCACCGTGAGCGGGGGAACGGGGGAGACCCAGTACTTC. It encodes CASTVSGGTGETQYF.

The J gene is TRBJ2-4, the V gene TRBV4-3, with TRBD1 identical over 8 bases. Germline V gene data show CDR1 as LGHNA and CDR2 as YSLEER. The CDR3 covers 16 residues. Trimming cost V 3 bases and J 3 bases; bases outside gene matches: 7. CDR3 nucleotides: TGCGCCAGCAGCCACCCGACAGGGGTAGGCAAAAACATTCAGTACTTC. Encoded protein: CASSHPTGVGKNIQYF.

This clonotype showed up just a few times. The gene calls are TRBV19 and TRBJ1-1; D is perhaps TRBD1 (5 bases). The CDR3 runs 12 residues. Germline V lookup: CDR1 LNHDA, CDR2 SQIVND (reference sequence). With 5 bases removed from V and 3 bases from J, the gap between germline ends came to 7 bases. CDR3 DNA: TGTGCCAGTAGTGACAGTTACACTGAAGCTTTCTTT. It codes for CASSDSYTEAFF.

The chain uses TRBV14 and TRBJ2-5; 7 bases agree with TRBD2. Germline values: CDR1 SGHDN, CDR2 FVKESK. With V trimmed by 1 base and J by 10 bases, 6 bases remained unmatched. The CDR3 consists of 13 residues. This CDR3 is CASSQVGGSDQYF. The CDR3 DNA follows: TGTGCCAGCAGCCAAGTAGGCGGGAGCGACCAGTACTTC.

The rearrangement joins TRBV28 to TRBJ2-1; 7 positions agree with TRBD1. V lost 3 bases, J lost 8 bases, and 4 bases stayed unmatched. CDR3 size: 13 residues. CDR1 and CDR2 from the germline V gene are MDHEN and SYDVKM. In nucleotides, the CDR3 is TGTGCCAGCAGTTTTGAAGGGGGCGATGAGCAGTTCTTC. Its protein is CASSFEGGDEQFF.

About this clonotype: The CDR3 ends on some other residue instead of the conserved phenylalanine or tryptophan, so this is likely a read error. The chain has TRBV7-2 and TRBJ1-2; D uncertain. The CDR3 is 12 amino acids. V was trimmed by 2 bases and J by 1 base, leaving 2 bases between them. Germline CDR1 reads SGHTA; CDR2 reads FQGNSA. CDR3: CASSLINYGYTL. CDR3 sequence (DNA): TGTGCCAGCAGCTTAATTAACTATGGCTACACCCTC.

There are a few counts of this clonotype. The CDR3 sequence is CSVLGMNYEQYF. Here the CDR3 DNA reads TGCAGCGTGCTCGGGATGAACTACGAGCAGTACTTC. The chain is built from TRBV29-1 and TRBJ2-7; D possibly corresponds to TRBD2 (5 bases). In germline, CDR1 is SQVTM, CDR2 ANQGSEA. The CDR3 runs to 12 residues. Trimming shortened V by 6 bases and J by 3 bases, and 12 bases separated the two germline ends.

This chain links TRBV5-1 with TRBJ2-4; D is undetermined. CDR1 is SGHRS and CDR2 is YFSETQ in the germline V gene. V was shortened by 4 bases and J by 0 bases, with 11 bases between the two germline ends. The length of the CDR3 is 15 residues. CDR3 nucleotide sequence: TGCGCCAGCAGCCCAACCTCATTAGCCAAAAACATTCAGTACTTC. Its protein product is CASSPTSLAKNIQYF.

The rearrangement links TRBV20-1 to TRBJ2-1; D call uncertain. This CDR3 is built from 16 residues. The V end was cut by 3 bases, the J end by 7 bases, with 22 bases between. The germline gives CDR1 DFQATT, CDR2 SNEGSKA (reference sequence). CDR3 residues: CSASLFRVPLGNEQFF. Here the CDR3 DNA reads TGCAGTGCTAGCCTTTTTCGGGTGCCCTTGGGTAATGAGCAGTTCTTC.

This clonotype was detected ten times or more. This sequence joins TRBV28 and TRBJ2-5; 12 bases line up with TRBD1. CDR3 size: 16 residues. V dropped 4 bases and J dropped 5; count of bases not matched to a gene: 8. Germline V gene data show CDR1 as MDHEN and CDR2 as SYDVKM. In nucleotides, the CDR3 is TGTGCCAGCAGTTCCCTCGGGACAGGGGGCCTGGAGACCCAGTACTTC. As protein: CASSSLGTGGLETQYF.